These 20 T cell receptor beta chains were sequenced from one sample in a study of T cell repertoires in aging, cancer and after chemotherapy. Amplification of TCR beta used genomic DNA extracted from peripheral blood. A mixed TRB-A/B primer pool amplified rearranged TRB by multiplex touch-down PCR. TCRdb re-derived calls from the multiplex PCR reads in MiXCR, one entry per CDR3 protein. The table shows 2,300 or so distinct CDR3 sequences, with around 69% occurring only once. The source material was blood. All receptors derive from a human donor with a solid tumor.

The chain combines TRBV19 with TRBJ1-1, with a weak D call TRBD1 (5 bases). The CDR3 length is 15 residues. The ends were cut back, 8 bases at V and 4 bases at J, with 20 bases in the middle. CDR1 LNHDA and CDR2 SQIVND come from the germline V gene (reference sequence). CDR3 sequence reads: CASSSASGIGTEAFF. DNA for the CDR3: TGTGCCAGTTCAAGCGCGTCAGGGATAGGCACTGAAGCTTTCTTT.

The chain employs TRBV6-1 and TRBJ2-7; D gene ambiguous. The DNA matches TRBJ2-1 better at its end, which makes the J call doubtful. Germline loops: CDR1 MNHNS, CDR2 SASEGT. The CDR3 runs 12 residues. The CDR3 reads CASSEIANEQFF. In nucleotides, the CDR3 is TGTGCCAGCAGTGAAATCGCCAATGAGCAGTTCTTC.

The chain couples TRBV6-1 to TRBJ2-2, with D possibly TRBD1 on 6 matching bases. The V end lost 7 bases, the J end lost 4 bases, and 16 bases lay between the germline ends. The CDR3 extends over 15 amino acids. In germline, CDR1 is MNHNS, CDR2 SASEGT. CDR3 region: CASKGRDMTTGELFF. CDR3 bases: TGTGCCAGCAAGGGTAGGGACATGACCACCGGGGAGCTGTTTTTT.

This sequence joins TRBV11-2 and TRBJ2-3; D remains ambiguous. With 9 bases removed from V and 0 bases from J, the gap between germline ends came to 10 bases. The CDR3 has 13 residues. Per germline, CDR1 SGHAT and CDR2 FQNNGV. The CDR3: CASSIESTDTQYF. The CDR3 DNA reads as TGTGCCAGTAGTATAGAAAGCACAGATACGCAGTATTTT.

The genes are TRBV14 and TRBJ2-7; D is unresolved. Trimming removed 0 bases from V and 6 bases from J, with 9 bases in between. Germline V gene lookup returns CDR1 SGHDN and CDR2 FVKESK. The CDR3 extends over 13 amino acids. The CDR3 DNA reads TGTGCCAGCAGCCAAGATTTGCCAGTCGAGCAGTACTTC. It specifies CASSQDLPVEQYF.

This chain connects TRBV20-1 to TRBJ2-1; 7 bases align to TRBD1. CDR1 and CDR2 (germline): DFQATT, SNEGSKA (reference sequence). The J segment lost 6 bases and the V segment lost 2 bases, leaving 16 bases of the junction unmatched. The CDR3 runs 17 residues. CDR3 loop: CSARSTMTGWWANEQFF. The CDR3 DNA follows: TGCAGTGCTAGATCGACTATGACAGGGTGGTGGGCCAATGAGCAGTTCTTC.

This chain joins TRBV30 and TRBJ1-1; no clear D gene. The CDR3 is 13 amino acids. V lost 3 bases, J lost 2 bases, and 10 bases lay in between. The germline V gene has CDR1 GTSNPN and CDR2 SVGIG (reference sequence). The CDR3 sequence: CAWSRGFNTEAFF. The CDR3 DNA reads TGTGCCTGGAGCCGGGGTTTTAACACTGAAGCTTTCTTT.

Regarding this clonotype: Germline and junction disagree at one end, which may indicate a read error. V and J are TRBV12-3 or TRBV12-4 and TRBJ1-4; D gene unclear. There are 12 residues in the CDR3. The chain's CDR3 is CASSYRRSRLTF. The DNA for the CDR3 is TGTGCCAGCAGTTACCGACGCAGCCGCCTTACTTTT.

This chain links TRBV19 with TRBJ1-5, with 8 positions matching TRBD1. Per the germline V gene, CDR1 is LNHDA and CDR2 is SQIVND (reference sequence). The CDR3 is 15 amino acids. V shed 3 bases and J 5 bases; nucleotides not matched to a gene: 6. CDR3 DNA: TGTGCCAGTAGTATTTCCAGGGGGCGGGATCAGCCCCAGCATTTT. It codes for CASSISRGRDQPQHF.

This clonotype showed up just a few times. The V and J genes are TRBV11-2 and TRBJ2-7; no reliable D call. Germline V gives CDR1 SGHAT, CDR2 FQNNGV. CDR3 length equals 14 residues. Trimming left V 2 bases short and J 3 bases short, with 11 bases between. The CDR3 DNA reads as TGTGCCAGCAGCTTACGAGGTTCTCGCTACGAGCAGTACTTC. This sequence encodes CASSLRGSRYEQYF. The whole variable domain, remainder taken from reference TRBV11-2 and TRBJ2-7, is EAGVAQSPRYKIIEKRQSVAFWCNPISGHATLYWYQQILGQGPKLLIQFQNNGVVDDSQLPKDRFSAERLKGVDSTLKIQPAKLEDSAVYLCASSLRGSRYEQYFGPGTRLTVT.

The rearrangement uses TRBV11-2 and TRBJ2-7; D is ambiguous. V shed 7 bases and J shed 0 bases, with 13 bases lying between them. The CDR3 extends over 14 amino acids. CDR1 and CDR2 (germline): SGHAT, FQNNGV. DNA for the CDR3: TGTGCCAGCACCGAGCGCCGGACCTCCTACGAGCAGTACTTC. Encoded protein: CASTERRTSYEQYF.

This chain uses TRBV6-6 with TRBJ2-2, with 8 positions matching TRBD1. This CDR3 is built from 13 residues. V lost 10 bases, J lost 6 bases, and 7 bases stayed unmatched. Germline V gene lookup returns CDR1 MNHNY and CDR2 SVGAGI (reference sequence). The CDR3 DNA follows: TGTGCCACCCAGGGGGCAGAGGCCGGGGAGCTGTTTTTT. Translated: CATQGAEAGELFF.

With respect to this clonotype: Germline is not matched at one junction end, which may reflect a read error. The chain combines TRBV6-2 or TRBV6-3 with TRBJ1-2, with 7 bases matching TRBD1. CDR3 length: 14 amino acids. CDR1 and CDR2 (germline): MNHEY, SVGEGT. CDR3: CASSEPGGGYGYSF. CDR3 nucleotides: TGTGCCAGCAGTGAACCAGGGGGAGGCTATGGCTACTCCTTC.

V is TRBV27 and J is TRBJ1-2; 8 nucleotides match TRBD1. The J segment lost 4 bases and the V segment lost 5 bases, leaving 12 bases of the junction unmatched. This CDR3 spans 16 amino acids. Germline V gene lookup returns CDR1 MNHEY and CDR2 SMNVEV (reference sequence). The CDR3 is CASSPYARGQSYGYTF. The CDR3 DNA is TGTGCCAGCAGTCCCTACGCCAGGGGGCAGAGCTATGGCTACACCTTC.

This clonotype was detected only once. CDR3 sequence: CASSLGALSYTDTQYF. In DNA, the CDR3 is TGTGCCAGCAGCTTAGGAGCGTTGTCTTACACAGATACGCAGTATTTT. The chain couples TRBV7-2 to TRBJ2-3; D unresolved. This CDR3 is built from 16 residues. Trimming shortened V by 1 base and J by 2 bases, and 13 bases separated the two germline ends. Germline CDR1 is SGHTA and CDR2 is FQGNSA.

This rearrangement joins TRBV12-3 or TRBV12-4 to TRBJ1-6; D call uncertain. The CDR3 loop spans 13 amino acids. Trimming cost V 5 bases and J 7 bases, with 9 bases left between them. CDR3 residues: CASSPNLNSPLHF. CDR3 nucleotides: TGTGCCAGCAGTCCGAATTTGAATTCACCCCTCCACTTT.

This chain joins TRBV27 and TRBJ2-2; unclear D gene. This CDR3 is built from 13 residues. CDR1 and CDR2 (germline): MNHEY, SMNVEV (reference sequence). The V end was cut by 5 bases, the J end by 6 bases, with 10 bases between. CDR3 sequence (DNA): TGTGCCAGCAGTCCGTCCGTCCCCGGGGAGCTGTTTTTT. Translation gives CASSPSVPGELFF.

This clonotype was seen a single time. The CDR3 loop reads CASSLEVFHNEQFF. CDR3 DNA sequence: TGTGCCAGCAGCTTGGAGGTCTTTCACAATGAGCAGTTCTTC. The chain uses TRBV5-4 and TRBJ2-1; D is unresolved. This CDR3 is 14 amino acids long. Germline V lookup: CDR1 SGHNT, CDR2 YYREEE (reference sequence). V was shortened by 0 bases and J by 5 bases, with 9 bases between the two germline ends.

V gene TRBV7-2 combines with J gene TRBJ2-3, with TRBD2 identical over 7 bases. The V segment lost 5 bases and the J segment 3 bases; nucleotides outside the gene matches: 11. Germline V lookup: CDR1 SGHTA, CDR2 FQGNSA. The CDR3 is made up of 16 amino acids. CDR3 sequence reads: CASSLRGRAGTDTQYF. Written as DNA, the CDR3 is TGTGCCAGCAGCCTTAGAGGGAGGGCGGGAACAGATACGCAGTATTTT.

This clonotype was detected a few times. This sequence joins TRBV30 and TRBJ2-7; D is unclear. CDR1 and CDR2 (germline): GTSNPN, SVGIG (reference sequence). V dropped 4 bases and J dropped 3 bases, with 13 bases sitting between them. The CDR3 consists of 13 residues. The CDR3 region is CAWMAGSGYEQYF. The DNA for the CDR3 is TGTGCCTGGATGGCCGGGTCTGGCTACGAGCAGTACTTC.